This T cell receptor beta chain comes out of a study of cytomegalovirus exposure and HLA in healthy donors. Everyone who donated was a healthy bone marrow donor. Likely unrecorded immune exposures existed in these nominally healthy donors. Note on this clone: What it binds is not known.

In the PCR, 60 Vbeta and 13 Jbeta primers were used. Clones were read by immunoSEQ multiplex PCR, and TCRdb kept only the in-frame ones, dropping some. The table lists tens of thousands of clones. General observations from the study: Previously analyzed data showed that most TCR beta V segments were productive at a frequency of about 87% or about 30%. Relative to the roughly 700-donor mean, N-insertions were reportedly fewer in an Asian-associated ancestry cluster in a later analysis.

The sequence derives from a female donor in good health and CMV-seropositive. Sequencing was done on a sample of PBMCs.

The CDR3 coding sequence is TGTGCCAGCAGCCCACGGGGGGCCGGGTCTGGGGCCAACGTCCTGACTTTC. It codes for CASSPRGAGSGANVLTF. V is TRBV7-9 and J is TRBJ2-6; D may be TRBD2 (7 bases). There are 17 residues in the CDR3. CDR1 SEHNR and CDR2 FQNEAQ come from the germline V gene (reference sequence). Trimming shortened V by 5 bases and J by 1 base, and 15 bases separated the two germline ends.